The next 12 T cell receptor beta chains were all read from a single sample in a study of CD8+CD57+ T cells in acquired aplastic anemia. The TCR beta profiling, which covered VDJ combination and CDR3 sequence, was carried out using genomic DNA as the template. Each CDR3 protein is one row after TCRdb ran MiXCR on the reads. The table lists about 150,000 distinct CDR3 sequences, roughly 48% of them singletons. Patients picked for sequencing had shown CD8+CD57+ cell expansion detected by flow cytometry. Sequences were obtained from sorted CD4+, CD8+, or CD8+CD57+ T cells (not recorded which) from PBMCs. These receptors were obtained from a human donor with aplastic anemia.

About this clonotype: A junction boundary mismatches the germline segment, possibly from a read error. CDR3 sequence (DNA): TGTGCCAGCAGCTCGCCACGGGTGGGCACTGAAGCTTCCTTT. It translates to CASSSPRVGTEASF. The chain has TRBV7-2 and TRBJ1-1, with D hard to call. Germline V CDR1 and CDR2: SGHTA, FQGNSA. The CDR3 consists of 14 residues.

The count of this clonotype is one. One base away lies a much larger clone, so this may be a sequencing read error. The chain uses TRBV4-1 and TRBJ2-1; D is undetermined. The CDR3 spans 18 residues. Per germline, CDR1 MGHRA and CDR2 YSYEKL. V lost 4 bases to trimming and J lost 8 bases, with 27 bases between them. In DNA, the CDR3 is TGCGCCAGCAGCCGAGACCATTCCTTGGTCGGAACGTGTGATGAGCAGTTCTTC. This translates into CASSRDHSLVGTCDEQFF.

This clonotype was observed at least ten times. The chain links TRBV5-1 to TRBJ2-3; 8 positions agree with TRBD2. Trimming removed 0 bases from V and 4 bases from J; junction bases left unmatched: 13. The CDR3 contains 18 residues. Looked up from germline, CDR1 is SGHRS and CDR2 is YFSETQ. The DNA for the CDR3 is TGCGCCAGCAGCTTGGGGGTGCTAGCGGGCCGGACTGCAGATACGCAGTATTTT. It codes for CASSLGVLAGRTADTQYF.

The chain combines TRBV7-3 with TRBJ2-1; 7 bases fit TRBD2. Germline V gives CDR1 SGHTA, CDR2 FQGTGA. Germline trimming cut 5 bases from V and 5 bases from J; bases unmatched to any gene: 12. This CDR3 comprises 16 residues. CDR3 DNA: TGTGCCAGCAGCCTGCGGGGCGGGGGAAACAACAATGAGCAGTTCTTC. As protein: CASSLRGGGNNNEQFF.

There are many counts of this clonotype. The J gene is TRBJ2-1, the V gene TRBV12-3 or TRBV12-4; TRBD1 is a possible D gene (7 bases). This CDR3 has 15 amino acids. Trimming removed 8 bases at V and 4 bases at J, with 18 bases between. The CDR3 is CASSRGGGRYNEQFF. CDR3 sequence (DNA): TGTGCCAGCTCGAGAGGAGGGGGCCGGTACAATGAGCAGTTCTTC.

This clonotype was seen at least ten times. The CDR3 spells CASSTGSLAGSYNEQFF. The DNA of the CDR3 is TGCGCCAGCAGCACAGGCTCACTAGCGGGGTCCTACAATGAGCAGTTCTTC. This chain joins TRBV5-1 and TRBJ2-1; 10 nucleotides match TRBD2. Trimming at V came to 4 bases and at J to 1 base, leaving 8 bases not matched to a gene. This CDR3 spans 17 amino acids. Germline CDR1 is SGHRS and CDR2 is YFSETQ.

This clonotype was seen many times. This CDR3 is CASSYGPYEQYF. CDR3 nucleotide sequence: TGTGCCAGCAGTTATGGGCCCTACGAGCAGTACTTC. The V and J genes are TRBV6-5 and TRBJ2-7, with D unresolved. This CDR3 is 12 amino acids long. The V gene lost 3 bases and the J gene lost 2 bases, with 5 bases spanning the gap. The germline CDR1 and CDR2 sequences are MNHEY and SVGAGI.

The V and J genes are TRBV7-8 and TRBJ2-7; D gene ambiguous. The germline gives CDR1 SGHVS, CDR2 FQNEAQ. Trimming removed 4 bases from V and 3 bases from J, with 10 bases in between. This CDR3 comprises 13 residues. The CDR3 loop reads CASSSSQFYEQYF. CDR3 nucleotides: TGTGCCAGCAGCTCATCACAGTTCTACGAGCAGTACTTC.

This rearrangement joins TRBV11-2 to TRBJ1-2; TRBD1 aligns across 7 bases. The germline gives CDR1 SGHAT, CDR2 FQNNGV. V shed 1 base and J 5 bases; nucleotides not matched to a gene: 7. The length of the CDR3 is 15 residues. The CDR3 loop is CASSLAPRQGYGYTF. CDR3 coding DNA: TGTGCCAGCAGCTTAGCCCCGAGACAGGGTTATGGCTACACCTTC.

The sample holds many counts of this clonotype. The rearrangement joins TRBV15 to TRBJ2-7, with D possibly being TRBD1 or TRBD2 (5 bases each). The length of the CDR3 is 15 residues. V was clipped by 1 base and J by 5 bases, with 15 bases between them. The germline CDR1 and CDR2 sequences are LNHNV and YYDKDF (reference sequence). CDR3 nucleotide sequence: TGTGCCACCAGCAGAGCGACGGGGCTAAGGAACGAGCAGTACTTC. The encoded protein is CATSRATGLRNEQYF. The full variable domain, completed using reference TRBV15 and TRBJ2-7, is DAMVIQNPRYQVTQFGKPVTLSCSQTLNHNVMYWYQQKSSQAPKLLFHYYDKDFNNEADTPDNFQSRRPNTSFCFLDIRSPGLGDTAMYLCATSRATGLRNEQYFGPGTRLTVT.

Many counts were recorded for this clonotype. The CDR3 region has the DNA TGCAGTGCAAGGAATGGGGCGGGATTTCGGAGCTCCTACAATGAGCAGTTCTTC. Residues: CSARNGAGFRSSYNEQFF. The chain combines TRBV20-1 with TRBJ2-1, with D tentatively TRBD2 (6 bases). The CDR3 extends over 18 amino acids. The V and J ends lost 6 bases and 0 bases respectively, with 24 bases between them. Per germline, CDR1 DFQATT and CDR2 SNEGSKA (reference sequence).

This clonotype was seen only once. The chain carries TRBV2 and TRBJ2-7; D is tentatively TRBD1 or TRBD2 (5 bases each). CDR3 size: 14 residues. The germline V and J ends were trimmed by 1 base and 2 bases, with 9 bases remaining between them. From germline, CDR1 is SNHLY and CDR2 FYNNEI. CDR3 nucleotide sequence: TGTGCCAGCAGTGAAGGGGGGTCAACCTACGAGCAGTACTTC. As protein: CASSEGGSTYEQYF.